What follows describes a single T cell receptor (beta chain). In this sample, this clonotype turned up many times. Its antigen is currently not known. Per-base quality was not reported, and no clone a single base away is much larger than it. The data stem from a study of early T cells in non-severe SARS-CoV-2 infection (dated by TCRdb to the early 2020s). As for the study more broadly: Because TCR sequencing relied on bulk RNA taken from unsorted whole blood, pairing of alpha and beta chains was not possible.

Spanning cysteine to phenylalanine, the CDR3 consists of 15 amino acids. The entry retains the CDR3 DNA only, 45 bases that are in frame from base 1. The trim is 6 bases for V and 4 bases for J, with a gap of 17 bases between the germline ends. CDR1 SGHVS and CDR2 FNYEAQ are derived from the germline V gene. The investigation overall reported the following: Matching against VDJdb was skewed toward anti-spike CD8 responses, likely underestimated virus-specific expansions, and missed private and CD4 specificities.

Libraries were constructed by 5' RACE. The run used a NextSeq 500. Unique molecular identifiers were attached to individual cDNA molecules in the TCR library protocol so that sequencing error and PCR bias could be corrected. TCR alpha and beta chains were both sequenced, and the abundances of alpha and beta sequences in each sample were closely correlated with each other. The source study handled its data this way. Decombinator V4 was used to annotate the V gene, J gene and CDR3 of the TCR sequences. Expanded TCRs were defined as changing significantly between any two time points under a Poisson model with p below 0.0001. TCR abundances were normalised to the total number of TCRs sequenced per sample and expressed as counts per million. MAIT TCRs were defined by TRAV1-2 paired with TRAJ12, TRAJ20 or TRAJ33, and iNKT TCRs by TRAV10 paired with TRAJ18. VDJdb, accessed 1 November 2021, was searched for CMV, EBV and SARS-CoV-2 annotated TCRs, with TCRs annotated for multiple antigens excluded. TCRdb trimmed the raw reads at Q25, called clones with MiXCR and kept productive beta chains. One record per CDR3 amino acid sequence lists the most common genes and DNA. TCRdb assigned the V and J calls; the authors' analysis was not used. The sample records around 80,000 distinct CDR3 sequences, roughly an eighth of which are singletons. The ten largest clones capture over 1.2% of the sample.

A case-control design nested within a healthcare worker cohort in London, UK, was used, with weekly nasopharyngeal swab PCR tests and blood sampling performed. Healthcare workers were recruited during the week of the UK lockdown, between 23 and 31 March 2020, and followed weekly for up to about 15 weeks. Recombination connected TRBV7-6 to TRBJ2-3; the best D guess is TRBD2, with 7 bases matching. The sequencing sample was made of whole blood. This sequence originates from an adult who was a healthcare worker with PCR-confirmed SARS-CoV-2 infection or an uninfected control (not recorded which). The CDR3 sequence is CASRPTGGVADTQYF. The bases read TGTGCCAGCAGGCCAACGGGGGGCGTAGCAGATACGCAGTATTTT.